The 20 T cell receptor beta chains below come from one sample, sequenced in a study of shared clonotypes between healthy human individuals. CD45RO negativity and positive selection for CCR7 defined naive CD8 cells, a population that excluded terminally differentiated effector memory CD45RA+ cells. Assay used: immunoSEQ multiplex PCR; TCRdb lists only in-frame clones, some missing. This table has around 2,000,000 clones, 85% to 95% appearing once. Source material: naive CD8+ T cells from PBMCs. Source of these receptors: a man between 18 and 29 years old in good health. Some clones in this sample may be carry-over from other donors' samples.

The gene calls are TRBV30 and TRBJ1-2; 11 nucleotides match TRBD1. Trimming removed 6 bases from V and 1 base from J; junction bases left unmatched: 13. The CDR3 is made up of 17 amino acids. Germline V gives CDR1 GTSNPN, CDR2 SVGIG (reference sequence). The CDR3: CACLGVGQGALNYGYTF. The DNA for the CDR3 is TGTGCCTGCCTCGGGGTTGGACAGGGGGCGCTTAACTATGGCTACACCTTC.

This sequence joins TRBV7-6 and TRBJ2-7, with 9 positions matching TRBD1. This CDR3 has 15 residues. Germline V gives CDR1 SGHVS, CDR2 FNYEAQ. Unmatched junction bases numbered 5, after V lost 5 bases and J lost 0 bases. CDR3 coding DNA: TGTGCCAGCAGCCTAGGGACAGGGCGCTCCTACGAGCAGTACTTC. This codes for CASSLGTGRSYEQYF.

This chain uses TRBV27 with TRBJ2-1, with D perhaps TRBD2 (5 bases). This CDR3 spans 14 amino acids. V shed 3 bases and J shed 5 bases, with 11 bases lying between them. Germline CDR1 MNHEY, CDR2 SMNVEV (reference sequence). CDR3 protein: CASSLRVAHNEQFF. The CDR3, as DNA: TGTGCCAGCAGTTTGCGGGTAGCGCACAATGAGCAGTTCTTC.

Notes on this clone: This sample includes further DNA sequences coding for the same CDR3. The chain links TRBV7-9 to TRBJ2-5; D gene unclear. V lost 3 bases and J 2 bases, leaving 10 bases between the germline ends. This CDR3 region has 14 residues. The V gene's germline CDR1 is SEHNR and CDR2 FQNEAQ (reference sequence). The CDR3 is CASSFSGSQETQYF. The CDR3, as DNA: TGTGCCAGCAGCTTCTCGGGTTCTCAAGAGACCCAGTACTTC.

The chain employs TRBV27 and TRBJ1-5; no clear D. This CDR3 comprises 14 residues. Trimming took 2 bases from V and 8 from J, leaving 13 bases between them. The germline CDR1 and CDR2 sequences are MNHEY and SMNVEV (reference sequence). The CDR3 region is CASSLNRLMEPQHF. CDR3 coding DNA: TGTGCCAGCAGTTTAAACCGGCTCATGGAGCCCCAGCATTTT.

V gene TRBV4-3 combines with J gene TRBJ2-3; 11 positions agree with TRBD1. This CDR3 has 18 amino acids. V dropped 5 bases and J dropped 0; count of bases not matched to a gene: 10. Germline V lookup: CDR1 LGHNA, CDR2 YSLEER. The chain's CDR3 is CASSAPPGQGVSTDTQYF. In DNA, the CDR3 is TGCGCCAGCAGCGCCCCCCCGGGACAGGGGGTTAGCACAGATACGCAGTATTTT.

The chain joins TRBV9 to TRBJ2-2; tentatively, D is TRBD1 or TRBD2 (5 bases each). The germline V and J ends were trimmed by 5 bases and 3 bases, with 26 bases remaining between them. The CDR3 is 19 residues long. In germline, CDR1 is SGDLS, CDR2 YYNGEE. The CDR3 DNA is TGTGCCAGCAGGCCTCGTTCCCGGGACCCACAGAGGGACACCGGGGAGCTGTTTTTT. It specifies CASRPRSRDPQRDTGELFF.

J is TRBJ2-1 and V is TRBV10-3; TRBD1 aligns across 7 bases. The length of the CDR3 is 11 residues. Germline V gene lookup returns CDR1 ENHRY and CDR2 SYGVKD. Losses at the gene ends were 8 bases for V and 8 bases for J; bases not matched to a gene: 3. The CDR3 loop is CAIHRGDEQFF. CDR3 sequence (DNA): TGTGCCATCCACAGGGGCGATGAGCAGTTCTTC.

V gene TRBV19 combines with J gene TRBJ2-1, with 7 bases fitting TRBD2. The V and J ends lost 6 bases and 5 bases, in that order; junction bases with no gene match: 13. CDR1 is LNHDA, CDR2 SQIVND, per germline (reference sequence). The CDR3 sequence is 16 residues long. The CDR3 DNA sequence: TGTGCCAGTAGCTTTATAACCGGGAGGTATAACAATGAGCAGTTCTTC. This translates into CASSFITGRYNNEQFF.

The genes are TRBV6-1 and TRBJ1-1; 9 bases line up with TRBD1. This CDR3 has 14 residues. The V and J ends lost 4 bases and 4 bases, in that order; junction bases with no gene match: 4. Looked up from germline, CDR1 is MNHNS and CDR2 is SASEGT. CDR3 DNA sequence: TGTGCCAGCAGTGGATTGACAGGGGGCACTGAAGCTTTCTTT. This translates into CASSGLTGGTEAFF.

V usage is TRBV6-1 and J usage is TRBJ2-7, with TRBD1 as a possible D gene (5 bases). From germline, CDR1 is MNHNS and CDR2 SASEGT. This CDR3 is built from 14 residues. V lost 10 bases to trimming and J lost 1 base, with 17 bases between them. The CDR3 loop is CATSPNQGSYEQYF. Written as DNA, the CDR3 is TGTGCCACCTCCCCGAACCAGGGATCCTACGAGCAGTACTTC.

Concerning this clone itself: Other DNA sequences in the same sample also yield this CDR3. The V call is TRBV27, the J call TRBJ1-2, with TRBD1 matching over 7 bases. Trimming at V came to 3 bases and at J to 5 bases, leaving 3 bases not matched to a gene. The CDR3 covers 13 residues. The germline gives CDR1 MNHEY, CDR2 SMNVEV (reference sequence). CDR3 nucleotides: TGTGCCAGCAGTTTGGGACAGCTATATGGCTACACCTTC. The encoded protein is CASSLGQLYGYTF.

V usage is TRBV5-4 and J usage is TRBJ2-1; D is possibly TRBD2 (6 bases). CDR3 length: 15 residues. CDR1 SGHNT and CDR2 YYREEE come from the germline V gene (reference sequence). V lost 2 bases and J lost 5, with 14 bases in between. Written as DNA, the CDR3 is TGTGCCAGCAGCTTCGGAGCTAGCGCGGACAATGAGCAGTTCTTC. It is translated as CASSFGASADNEQFF.

The count of this clone is one. J is TRBJ2-3 and V is TRBV28; D is possibly TRBD1 (5 bases). V lost 1 base and J 1 base, leaving 6 bases between the germline ends. Germline CDR1 MDHEN, CDR2 SYDVKM. This CDR3 spans 14 amino acids. The CDR3 loop reads CASSLYRRTDTQYF. The CDR3 DNA follows: TGTGCCAGCAGTTTATACAGGCGCACAGATACGCAGTATTTT.

The rearrangement links TRBV28 to TRBJ1-3; no clear D gene. Trimming removed 7 bases from V and 4 bases from J, with 8 bases in between. Germline V lookup: CDR1 MDHEN, CDR2 SYDVKM. There are 12 residues in the CDR3. The CDR3 nucleotides read TGTGCCAGCACCGGTGGAGGAAACACCATATATTTT. Protein product: CASTGGGNTIYF.

CDR3 loop: CASSSGDREYTEAFF. In DNA form, the CDR3 reads TGCGCCAGCAGCTCGGGGGACAGGGAGTACACTGAAGCTTTCTTT. V gene TRBV5-1 combines with J gene TRBJ1-1, with 9 bases lining up with TRBD1. The CDR3 extends over 15 amino acids. Germline V gene lookup returns CDR1 SGHRS and CDR2 YFSETQ. The J segment lost 3 bases and the V segment lost 3 bases, leaving 6 bases of the junction unmatched.

J is TRBJ2-7 and V is TRBV28; TRBD1 matches at 10 bases. Losses at the gene ends were 6 bases for V and 2 bases for J; bases not matched to a gene: 10. Per germline, CDR1 MDHEN and CDR2 SYDVKM. The CDR3 is made up of 16 amino acids. The CDR3 loop reads CASSLTGTGDAYEQYF. Written as DNA, the CDR3 is TGTGCCAGCAGCCTTACCGGGACAGGGGACGCCTACGAGCAGTACTTC.

Concerning this clone: Other DNA sequences within the sample encode an identical CDR3. The chain is built from TRBV27 and TRBJ2-7, with TRBD2 matching over 10 bases. The CDR3 has 14 residues. V trimming: 5 bases; J trimming: 3 bases; junction bases outside the gene matches: 4. Germline V gene lookup returns CDR1 MNHEY and CDR2 SMNVEV (reference sequence). Written as DNA, the CDR3 is TGTGCCAGCAGTCCTAGCGGGAGAGGCTACGAGCAGTACTTC. Translated: CASSPSGRGYEQYF.

This rearrangement joins TRBV30 to TRBJ2-7, with D tentatively TRBD2 (6 bases). The V and J ends lost 0 bases and 5 bases respectively, with 11 bases between them. The CDR3 extends over 13 amino acids. Germline V gene lookup returns CDR1 GTSNPN and CDR2 SVGIG (reference sequence). The CDR3 region is CAWSVQGEDEQYF. CDR3 sequence (DNA): TGTGCCTGGAGTGTACAAGGGGAGGACGAGCAGTACTTC.

The chain carries TRBV27 and TRBJ1-4, with no clear D. V was trimmed by 6 bases and J by 0 bases, leaving 17 bases between them. Germline V gene data show CDR1 as MNHEY and CDR2 as SMNVEV (reference sequence). The CDR3 contains 17 residues. CDR3 sequence: CASSRRFGPTTNEKLFF. Here the CDR3 DNA reads TGTGCCAGCAGCAGACGCTTCGGGCCCACAACTAATGAAAAACTGTTTTTT.